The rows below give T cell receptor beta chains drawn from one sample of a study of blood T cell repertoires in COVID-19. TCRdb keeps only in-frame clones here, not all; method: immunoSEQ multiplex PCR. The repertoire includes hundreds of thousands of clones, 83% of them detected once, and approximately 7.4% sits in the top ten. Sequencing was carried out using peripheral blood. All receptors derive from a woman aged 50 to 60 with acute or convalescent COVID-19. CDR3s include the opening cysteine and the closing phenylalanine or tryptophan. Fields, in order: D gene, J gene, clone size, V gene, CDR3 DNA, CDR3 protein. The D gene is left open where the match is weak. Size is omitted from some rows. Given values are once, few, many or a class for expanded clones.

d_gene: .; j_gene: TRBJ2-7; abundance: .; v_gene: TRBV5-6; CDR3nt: TGTGCCAGCAGCTTGGACATCCCCTCCTACGAGCAGTACTTC; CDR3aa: CASSLDIPSYEQYF
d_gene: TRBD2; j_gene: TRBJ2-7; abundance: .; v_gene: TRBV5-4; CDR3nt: TGTGCCAGCAGCTTGGGTCAGCGGGGGGCCTACGAGCAGTACTTC; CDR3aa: CASSLGQRGAYEQYF
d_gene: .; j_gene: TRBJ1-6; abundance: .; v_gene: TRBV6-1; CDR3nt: TGTGCCAGCAGCGAAATCTCCGAGGGGGGGTATAATTCACCCCTCCACTTT; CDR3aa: CASSEISEGGYNSPLHF
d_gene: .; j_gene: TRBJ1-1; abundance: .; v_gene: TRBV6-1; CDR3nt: TGTGCCAGCAGTGAAGTGTGGGGGCGGGTTTACACTGAAGCTTTCTTT; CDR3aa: CASSEVWGRVYTEAFF
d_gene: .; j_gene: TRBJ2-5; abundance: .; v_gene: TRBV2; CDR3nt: TGTGCCAGCGTGGCTAGGCGAGAGACCCAGTACTTC; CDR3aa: CASVARRETQYF
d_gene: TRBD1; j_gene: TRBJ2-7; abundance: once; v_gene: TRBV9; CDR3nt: TGTGCCAGCAGCGCCCAACCCGACAGGGTGGGAAACGAGCAGTACTTC; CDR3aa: CASSAQPDRVGNEQYF
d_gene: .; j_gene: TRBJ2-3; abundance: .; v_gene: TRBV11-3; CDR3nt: TGTGCCAGCAGTATCGGCAGGGCTGCAGATACGCAGTATTTT; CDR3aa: CASSIGRAADTQYF
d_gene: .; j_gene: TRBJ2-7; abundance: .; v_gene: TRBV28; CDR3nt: TGTGCCAGCAGTTTAGACAGGACCTACGAGCAGTACTTC; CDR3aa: CASSLDRTYEQYF
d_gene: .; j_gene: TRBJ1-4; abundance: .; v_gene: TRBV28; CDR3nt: TGTGCCAGCAGTTTCCCAGGGCTGAATGAAAAACTGTTTTTT; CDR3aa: CASSFPGLNEKLFF
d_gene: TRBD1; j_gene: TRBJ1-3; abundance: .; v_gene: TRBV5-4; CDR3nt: TGTGCCAGCAGCTCAACCGGGACAGGGTCCGGAAACACCATATATTTT; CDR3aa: CASSSTGTGSGNTIYF
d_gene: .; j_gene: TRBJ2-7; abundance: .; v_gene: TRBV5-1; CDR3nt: TGCGCCAGCAGCCTTGACCAAGGGGGGGCTTCCTACGAGCAGTACTTC; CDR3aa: CASSLDQGGASYEQYF
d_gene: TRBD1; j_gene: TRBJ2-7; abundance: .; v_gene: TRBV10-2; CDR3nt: TGCGCCAGCAGTAACACCGGGACAGGGGGCTTCTACGAGCAGTACTTC; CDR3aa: CASSNTGTGGFYEQYF
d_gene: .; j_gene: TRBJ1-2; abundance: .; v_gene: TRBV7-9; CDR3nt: TGTGCCAGCAGCATCGCGGCAGAGCTAGTTTACTATGGCTACACCTTC; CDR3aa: CASSIAAELVYYGYTF
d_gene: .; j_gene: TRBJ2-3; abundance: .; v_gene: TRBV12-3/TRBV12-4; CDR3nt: TGTGCCAGCAGTCCGGGACTGTTGAATACGCAGTATTTT; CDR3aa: CASSPGLLNTQYF
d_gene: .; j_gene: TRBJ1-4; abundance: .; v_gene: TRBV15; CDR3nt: TGTGCCACCAGCATCGGTGGAGCTCTAAATGAAAAACTGTTTTTT; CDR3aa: CATSIGGALNEKLFF
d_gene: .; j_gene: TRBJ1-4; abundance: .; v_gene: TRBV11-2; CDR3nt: TGTGCCAGCAGCCAATATGAAAAACTGTTTTTT; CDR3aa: CASSQYEKLFF
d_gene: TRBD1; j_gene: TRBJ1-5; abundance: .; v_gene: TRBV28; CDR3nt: TGTGCCAGCAGTAACATGGACAGGGTAAGGGGTCAGCCCCAGCATTTT; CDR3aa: CASSNMDRVRGQPQHF
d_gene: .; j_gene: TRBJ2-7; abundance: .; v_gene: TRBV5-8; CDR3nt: TGTGCCAGCAGCTTGGTCCCAATTTCCTACGAGCAGTACTTC; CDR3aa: CASSLVPISYEQYF
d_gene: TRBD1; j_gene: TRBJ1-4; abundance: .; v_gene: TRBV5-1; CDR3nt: TGCGCCAGCAGACCACAGGGGACTAATGAAAAACTGTTTTTT; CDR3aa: CASRPQGTNEKLFF
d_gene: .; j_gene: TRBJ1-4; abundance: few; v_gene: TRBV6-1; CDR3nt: TGTGCCAGCAGTGACCCGGACACCAGTTGGAAACTGTTTTTT; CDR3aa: CASSDPDTSWKLFF
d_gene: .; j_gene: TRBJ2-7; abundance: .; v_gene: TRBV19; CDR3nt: TGTGCCAGTAGTATCGGGACAGGACTAGATGAGCAGTACTTC; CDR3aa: CASSIGTGLDEQYF
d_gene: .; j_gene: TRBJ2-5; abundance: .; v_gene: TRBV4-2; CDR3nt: TGTGCCAGCAGCCCCCGACTGGCCCCCCAAGAGACCCAGTACTTC; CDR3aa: CASSPRLAPQETQYF
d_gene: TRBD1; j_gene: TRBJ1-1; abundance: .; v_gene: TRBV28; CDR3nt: TGTGCCAGCAGGACAGGGAAGGTTAGTGAAGCTTTCTTT; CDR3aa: CASRTGKVSEAFF
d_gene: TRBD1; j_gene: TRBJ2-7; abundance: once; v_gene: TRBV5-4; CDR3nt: TGTGCCAGCAGCTTAGGACAGGGTAACGAGCAGTACTTC; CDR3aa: CASSLGQGNEQYF
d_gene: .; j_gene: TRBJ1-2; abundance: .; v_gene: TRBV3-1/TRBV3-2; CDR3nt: TGTGCCAGCAGGGCAGGATCGGTTACTAACTATGGCTACACCTTC; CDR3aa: CASRAGSVTNYGYTF
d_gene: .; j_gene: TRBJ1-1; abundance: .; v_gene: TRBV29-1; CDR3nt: TGCAGCGTTGAGGGGGGTTTGGGCACTGAAGCTTTCTTT; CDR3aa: CSVEGGLGTEAFF
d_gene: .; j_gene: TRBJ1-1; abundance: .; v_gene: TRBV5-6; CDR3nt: TGTGCCAGCAGCTTAGGACTTCACACTGAAGCTTTCTTT; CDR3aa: CASSLGLHTEAFF
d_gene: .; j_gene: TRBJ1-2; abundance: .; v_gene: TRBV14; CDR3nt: TGTGCCAGCAGCCCTTTACGGGGTCTAGGAGGCTACACCTTC; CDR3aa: CASSPLRGLGGYTF
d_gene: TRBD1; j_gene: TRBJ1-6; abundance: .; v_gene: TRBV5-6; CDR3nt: TGTGCCAGCAGCTTCTCCCCGACAGGGGCCTCTTCACCCCTCCACTTT; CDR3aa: CASSFSPTGASSPLHF
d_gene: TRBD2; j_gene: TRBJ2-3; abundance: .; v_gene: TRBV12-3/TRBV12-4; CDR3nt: TGTGCCAGCAGGTGGACTAGCGGAGATACGCAGTATTTT; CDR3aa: CASRWTSGDTQYF
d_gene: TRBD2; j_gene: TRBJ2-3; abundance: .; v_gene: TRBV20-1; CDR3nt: TGCAGTGCTAGTACGCGGGAGCGGGGAACAGATACGCAGTATTTT; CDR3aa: CSASTRERGTDTQYF
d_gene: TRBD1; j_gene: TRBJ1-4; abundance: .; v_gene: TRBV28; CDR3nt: TGTGCCAGCACCCCGGGACAGGGGGCCGTAAAACTGTTTTTT; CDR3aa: CASTPGQGAVKLFF
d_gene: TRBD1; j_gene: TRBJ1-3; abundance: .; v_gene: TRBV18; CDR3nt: TGTGCCAGCTCACAGAGTCCCGGGACAGCTGGAAACACCATATATTTT; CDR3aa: CASSQSPGTAGNTIYF
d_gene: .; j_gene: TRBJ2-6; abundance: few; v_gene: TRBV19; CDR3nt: TGTGCCAGTAGTTTAAATCAGGGGCCCAGTCTGACTTTC; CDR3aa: CASSLNQGPSLTF
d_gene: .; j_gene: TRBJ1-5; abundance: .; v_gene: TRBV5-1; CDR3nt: TGCGCCAGCAGCAGGGGGGGGCCGTGGACCGATAGCAATCAGCCCCAGCATTTT; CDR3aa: CASSRGGPWTDSNQPQHF
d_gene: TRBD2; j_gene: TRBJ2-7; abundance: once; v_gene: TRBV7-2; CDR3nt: TGTGCCAGCAGCTTAAGCGGGGGGTACCACGAGCAGTACTTC; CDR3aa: CASSLSGGYHEQYF
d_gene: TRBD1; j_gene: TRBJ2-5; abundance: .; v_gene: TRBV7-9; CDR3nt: TGTGCCATACCGACCGGGACAGCTCAAGAGACCCAGTACTTC; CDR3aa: CAIPTGTAQETQYF
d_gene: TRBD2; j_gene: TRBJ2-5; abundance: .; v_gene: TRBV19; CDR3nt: TGTGCCAGTAGTATCCGGGGACTAGCGGGGGCCCAAGAGACCCAGTACTTC; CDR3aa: CASSIRGLAGAQETQYF
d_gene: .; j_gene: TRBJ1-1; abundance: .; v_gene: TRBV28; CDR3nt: TGTGCCAGCAGTTTAAGTGTAGAGGGCGGGCAAGCTTTCTTT; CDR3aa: CASSLSVEGGQAFF
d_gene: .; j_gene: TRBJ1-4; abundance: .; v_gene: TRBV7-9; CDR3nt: TGTGCCAGCAGCCCATCTCAGGGAGGACTGTTTTTT; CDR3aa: CASSPSQGGLFF
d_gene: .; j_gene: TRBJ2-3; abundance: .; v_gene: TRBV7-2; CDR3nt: TGTGCCAGCAGCCCCCCCCAGCGTCCGCAGTATTTT; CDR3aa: CASSPPQRPQYF
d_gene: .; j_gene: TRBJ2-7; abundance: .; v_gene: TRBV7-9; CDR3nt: TGTGCCAGCAGCTTAGGCAGGGCCAGAGGCGAGCAGTACTTC; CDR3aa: CASSLGRARGEQYF
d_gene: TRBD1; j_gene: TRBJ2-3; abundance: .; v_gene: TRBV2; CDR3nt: TGTGCCAGCAGTGTGGGACAGGGGTTAGAAGATACGCAGTATTTT; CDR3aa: CASSVGQGLEDTQYF
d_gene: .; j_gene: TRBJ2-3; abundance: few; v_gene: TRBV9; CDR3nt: TGTGCCAGCAGCACTGAGGGGGGGATGGCAGATACGCAGTATTTT; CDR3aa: CASSTEGGMADTQYF
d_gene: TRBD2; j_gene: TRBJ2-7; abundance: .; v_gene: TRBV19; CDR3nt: TGTGCCAGTAGTCCCACGGCGGGAGGCCGCTCCTACGAGCAGTACTTC; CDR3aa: CASSPTAGGRSYEQYF